A single sample gave rise to the 18 T cell receptor beta chains below, sequenced in a study of blood T cell repertoires in COVID-19. Only in-frame clones appear in the TCRdb table, and some are missing; sequencing was by immunoSEQ multiplex PCR. The table lists about 77,000 clones, approximately 88% of them singletons, with 6% to 7.5% in the top ten. The sample taken for sequencing was peripheral blood. The receptors shown here come from a woman over 75 with acute or convalescent COVID-19.

The V gene is TRBV18, the J gene TRBJ1-6, with 9 bases lining up with TRBD1. The CDR3 is made up of 14 amino acids. Germline V gene lookup returns CDR1 KGHSH and CDR2 LQKENI. V lost 3 bases to trimming and J lost 7 bases; unmatched junction nucleotides: 1. CDR3 DNA sequence: TGTGCCAGCTCACCGGGACAGGGAAATTCACCCCTCCACTTT. Its protein product is CASSPGQGNSPLHF.

The genes are TRBV6-5 and TRBJ1-3, with D unresolved. Trimming cost V 5 bases and J 4 bases, with 15 bases left between them. The CDR3 is 15 residues long. Germline CDR1 is MNHEY and CDR2 is SVGAGI. The CDR3 protein is CASSLLKAVGNTIYF. The CDR3 nucleotides are TGTGCCAGCAGTCTCCTCAAGGCGGTCGGAAACACCATATATTTT.

The chain uses TRBV6-5 and TRBJ1-5; D gene unclear. V was pared by 5 bases and J by 0 bases, with 8 bases between. The germline gives CDR1 MNHEY, CDR2 SVGAGI. CDR3 length: 14 residues. The CDR3: CASSNSYSNQPQHF. Written as DNA, the CDR3 is TGTGCCAGCAGTAATTCTTATAGCAATCAGCCCCAGCATTTT.

Concerning this clone itself: This sample includes further DNA sequences coding for the same CDR3. The chain carries TRBV2 and TRBJ1-1; a possible D gene is TRBD1 (6 bases). There are 14 residues in the CDR3. V lost 1 base and J 2 bases, leaving 8 bases between the germline ends. The germline V gene has CDR1 SNHLY and CDR2 FYNNEI. CDR3 sequence: CASSEGRGNTEAFF. The CDR3 nucleotides are TGTGCCAGCAGTGAAGGCAGGGGTAACACTGAAGCTTTCTTT.

The rearrangement uses TRBV7-2 and TRBJ2-7; 7 positions match TRBD1. Trimming cost V 5 bases and J 0 bases; bases outside gene matches: 7. Germline CDR1 reads SGHTA; CDR2 reads FQGNSA. The CDR3 extends over 15 amino acids. CDR3 sequence: CASSPGGASSYEQYF. CDR3 DNA sequence: TGTGCCAGCAGCCCAGGGGGAGCGAGCTCCTACGAGCAGTACTTC.

This chain uses TRBV5-1 with TRBJ2-3; 11 bases align to TRBD2. The CDR3 totals 14 residues. The V segment lost 3 bases and the J segment 5 bases; nucleotides outside the gene matches: 2. The V gene's germline CDR1 is SGHRS and CDR2 YFSETQ. CDR3 nucleotides: TGCGCCAGCAGCTGGGGACTAGCGGAAGATACGCAGTATTTT. Its translation is CASSWGLAEDTQYF.

In this sample, this clone turned up a few times. V and J are TRBV14 and TRBJ2-1; 11 nucleotides match TRBD2. The length of the CDR3 is 18 residues. V shed 5 bases, J shed 0 bases, and the junction held 9 bases outside the gene matches. CDR1 and CDR2 from the germline V gene are SGHDN and FVKESK. The CDR3 nucleotides read TGTGCCAGCAGCAGAACTAGCGGGGGCAAGGGCTCCTACAATGAGCAGTTCTTC. It yields the protein CASSRTSGGKGSYNEQFF.

J is TRBJ1-6 and V is TRBV6-2 or TRBV6-3; TRBD1 aligns across 9 bases. Germline lookup yields CDR1 MNHEY and CDR2 SVGEGT. The CDR3 contains 19 residues. With V trimmed by 6 bases and J by 8 bases, 20 bases remained unmatched. The CDR3 bases are TGTGCCAGCAGCAGAACCGGGACAGGGATTTCTGCTATGGATTCACCCCTCCACTTT. Translation: CASSRTGTGISAMDSPLHF.

This chain joins TRBV2 and TRBJ1-5; 7 nucleotides align to TRBD1. The CDR3 loop spans 12 amino acids. V lost 3 bases, J lost 9 bases, and 2 bases stayed unmatched. Germline V lookup: CDR1 SNHLY, CDR2 FYNNEI. The DNA for the CDR3 is TGTGCCAGCAGTGACAGGGGGTCGCCCCAGCATTTT. This sequence encodes CASSDRGSPQHF.

This clone was counted a single time. This sequence joins TRBV14 and TRBJ1-2; D unresolved. From germline, CDR1 is SGHDN and CDR2 FVKESK. CDR3 length: 12 amino acids. The V gene lost 0 bases and the J gene lost 5 bases, with 4 bases spanning the gap. CDR3 bases: TGTGCCAGCAGCCAAGATCCGTATGGCTACACCTTC. Its translation is CASSQDPYGYTF.

The CDR3 is CASSPNRGRVSNQPQHF. In DNA, the CDR3 is TGTGCCAGTAGCCCTAACAGGGGCAGGGTGAGCAATCAGCCCCAGCATTTT. The V and J genes are TRBV19 and TRBJ1-5, with 7 bases matching TRBD1. The CDR3 sequence is 17 residues long. CDR1 is LNHDA, CDR2 SQIVND, per germline (reference sequence). Trimming took 6 bases from V and 1 from J; bases not matched to a gene: 12. Variable domain in full (rest from reference TRBV19 and TRBJ1-5): DGGITQSPKYLFRKEGQNVTLSCEQNLNHDAMYWYRQDPGQGLRLIYYSQIVNDFQKGDIAEGYSVSREKKESFPLTVTSAQKNPTAFYLCASSPNRGRVSNQPQHFGDGTRLSIL.

This rearrangement joins TRBV2 to TRBJ2-7; 8 nucleotides match TRBD1. This CDR3 has 14 amino acids. V gave up 6 bases and J gave up 3 bases; unmatched junction bases: 7. Germline lookup yields CDR1 SNHLY and CDR2 FYNNEI. CDR3 residues: CASRAAGQDYEQYF. Here the CDR3 DNA reads TGTGCCAGCAGAGCGGCGGGACAGGACTACGAGCAGTACTTC.

The rearrangement links TRBV7-8 to TRBJ2-5; 13 positions agree with TRBD2. CDR1 and CDR2 from the germline V gene are SGHVS and FQNEAQ. The V gene end was trimmed by 3 bases and the J gene end by 2 bases; junction bases not matched to a gene: 3. CDR3 length: 16 amino acids. The CDR3 region has the DNA TGTGCCAGCAGCTTCCGGACTAGCGGGGGACAAGAGACCCAGTACTTC. Its translation is CASSFRTSGGQETQYF.

The V and J genes are TRBV20-1 and TRBJ2-3; TRBD2 aligns across 9 bases. After removal of 3 bases from V and 4 bases from J, the junction contained 17 bases not matched to a gene. The CDR3 loop spans 18 amino acids. CDR1 and CDR2 (germline): DFQATT, SNEGSKA (reference sequence). The CDR3 bases are TGCAGTGCTAGTTGGCTAGCGGGACGCACCGTCGTCCCAGATACGCAGTATTTT. Translating gives CSASWLAGRTVVPDTQYF.

The chain employs TRBV5-6 and TRBJ2-1; a weak D match, TRBD2 (5 bases). This CDR3 has 16 residues. Trimming stripped 0 bases from V and 0 bases from J, with 10 bases between. From germline, CDR1 is SGHDT and CDR2 YYEEEE. In DNA, the CDR3 is TGTGCCAGCAGCTTGGACCGGGGTGCCTCCTACAATGAGCAGTTCTTC. Amino acids: CASSLDRGASYNEQFF. The variable domain in full, with the rest retrieved from reference TRBV5-6 and TRBJ2-1, is DAGVTQSPTHLIKTRGQQVTLRCSPKSGHDTVSWYQQALGQGPQFIFQYYEEEERQRGNFPDRFSGHQFPNYSSELNVNALLLGDSALYLCASSLDRGASYNEQFFGPGTRLTVL.

The V and J genes are TRBV18 and TRBJ1-1; D unresolved. This CDR3 region has 14 residues. Germline values: CDR1 KGHSH, CDR2 LQKENI. V lost 6 bases, J lost 6 bases, and 17 bases lay in between. In DNA, the CDR3 is TGTGCCAGCTCTTACCAAGGCGGGGTAGCTGAAGCTTTCTTT. Translated, it gives CASSYQGGVAEAFF.

This chain links TRBV9 with TRBJ2-1; 8 positions agree with TRBD2. V shed 1 base, J shed 9 bases, and the junction held 9 bases outside the gene matches. The CDR3 runs to 15 residues. Germline lookup yields CDR1 SGDLS and CDR2 YYNGEE. This CDR3 reads CASSVTSGSTGEQFF. The DNA for the CDR3 is TGTGCCAGCAGCGTAACGAGCGGGAGTACGGGTGAGCAGTTCTTC.

This chain links TRBV19 with TRBJ1-6, with 8 positions matching TRBD1. Trimming at V came to 5 bases and at J to 10 bases, leaving 13 bases not matched to a gene. The CDR3 is made up of 16 amino acids. Germline assignment: CDR1 LNHDA and CDR2 SQIVND (reference sequence). The CDR3 nucleotides read TGTGCCAGTAGTCTTCGGACAGGGTTGAGGGAGTCACCCCTCCACTTT. It specifies CASSLRTGLRESPLHF.